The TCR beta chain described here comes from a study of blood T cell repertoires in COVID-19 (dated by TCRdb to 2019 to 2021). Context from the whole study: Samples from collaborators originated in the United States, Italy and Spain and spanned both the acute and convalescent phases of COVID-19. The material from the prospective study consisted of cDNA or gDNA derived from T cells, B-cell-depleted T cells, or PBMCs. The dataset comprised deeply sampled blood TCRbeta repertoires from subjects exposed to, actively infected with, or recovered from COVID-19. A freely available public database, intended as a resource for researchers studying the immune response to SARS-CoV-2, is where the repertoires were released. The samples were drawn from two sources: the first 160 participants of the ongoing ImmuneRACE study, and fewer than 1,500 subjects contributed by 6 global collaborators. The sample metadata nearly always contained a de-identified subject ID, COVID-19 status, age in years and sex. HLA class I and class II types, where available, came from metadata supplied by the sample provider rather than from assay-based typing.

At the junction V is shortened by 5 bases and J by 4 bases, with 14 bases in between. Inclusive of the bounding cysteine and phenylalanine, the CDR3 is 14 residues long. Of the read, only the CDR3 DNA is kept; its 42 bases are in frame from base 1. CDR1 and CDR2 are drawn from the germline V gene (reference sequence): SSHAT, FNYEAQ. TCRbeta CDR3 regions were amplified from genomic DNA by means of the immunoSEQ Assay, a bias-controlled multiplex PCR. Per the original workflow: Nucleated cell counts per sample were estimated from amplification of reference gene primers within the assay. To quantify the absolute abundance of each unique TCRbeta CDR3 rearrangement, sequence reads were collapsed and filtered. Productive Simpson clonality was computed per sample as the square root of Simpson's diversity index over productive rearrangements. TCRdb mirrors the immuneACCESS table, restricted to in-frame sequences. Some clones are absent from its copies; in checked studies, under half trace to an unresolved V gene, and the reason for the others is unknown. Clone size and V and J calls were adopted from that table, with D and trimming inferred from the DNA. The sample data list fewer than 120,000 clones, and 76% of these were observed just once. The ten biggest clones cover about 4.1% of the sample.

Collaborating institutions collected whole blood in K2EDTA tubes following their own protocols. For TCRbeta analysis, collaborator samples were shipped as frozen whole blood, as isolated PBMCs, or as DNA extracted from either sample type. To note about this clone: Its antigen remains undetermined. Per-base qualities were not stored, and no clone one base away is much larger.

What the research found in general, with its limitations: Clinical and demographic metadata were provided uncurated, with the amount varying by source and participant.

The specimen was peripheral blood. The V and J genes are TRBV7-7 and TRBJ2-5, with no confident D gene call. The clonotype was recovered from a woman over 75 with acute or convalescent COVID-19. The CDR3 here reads CASSASTLRETQYF. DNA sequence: TGTGCCAGCAGCGCCTCTACCTTGAGAGAGACCCAGTACTTC.